This T cell receptor (beta chain) is from a study of identifying expanded T cells in peripheral blood. Study-wide points: Variance in clone template counts between roughly two-week samples significantly increased with total template count across all healthy donors.

Clones were read by immunoSEQ multiplex PCR, and TCRdb kept only the in-frame ones, dropping some. The sample contains around 50,000 clones, 89% of which appear only once. The CDR3 runs to 15 residues. Trimming took 5 bases from V and 5 from J, leaving 15 bases between them. Germline values: CDR1 SGHVS, CDR2 FNYEAQ. Healthy donors had no documented immune events, such as infections, while sampled. Only a few counts were recorded for this clone. Its antigen is as yet unknown. This sequence was found in a person between 18 and 70 years old in good health. Input material: blood. The chain employs TRBV7-6 and TRBJ2-2; D might be TRBD2 (5 bases). DNA of the CDR3: TGTGCCAGCAGCCTCGCTGGGAGTGCAACCGGGGAGCTGTTTTTT. Amino acid sequence: CASSLAGSATGELFF.